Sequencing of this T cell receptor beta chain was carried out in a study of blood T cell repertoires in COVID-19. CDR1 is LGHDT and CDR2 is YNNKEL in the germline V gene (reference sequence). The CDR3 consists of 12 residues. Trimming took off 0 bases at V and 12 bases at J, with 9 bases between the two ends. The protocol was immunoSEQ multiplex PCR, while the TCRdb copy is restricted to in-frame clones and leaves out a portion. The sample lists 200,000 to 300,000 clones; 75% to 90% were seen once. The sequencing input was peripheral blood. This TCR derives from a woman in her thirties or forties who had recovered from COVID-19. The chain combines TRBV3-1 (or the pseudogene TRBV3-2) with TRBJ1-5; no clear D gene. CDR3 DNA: TGTGCCAGCAGCCAAGATTCGCGGGTCCAGCATTTT. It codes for CASSQDSRVQHF.